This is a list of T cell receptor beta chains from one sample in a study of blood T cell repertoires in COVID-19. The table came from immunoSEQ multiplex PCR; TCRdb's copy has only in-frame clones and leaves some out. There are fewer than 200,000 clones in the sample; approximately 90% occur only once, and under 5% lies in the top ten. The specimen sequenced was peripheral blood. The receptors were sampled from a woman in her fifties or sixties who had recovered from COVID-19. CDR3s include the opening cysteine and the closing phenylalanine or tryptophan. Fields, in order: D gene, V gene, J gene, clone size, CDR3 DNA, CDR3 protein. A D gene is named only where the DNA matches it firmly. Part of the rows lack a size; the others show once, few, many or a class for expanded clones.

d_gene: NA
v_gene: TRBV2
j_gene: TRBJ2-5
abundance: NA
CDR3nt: TGTGCCAGCAGTGGAAGGGGCCAAGAGACCCAGTACTTC
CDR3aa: CASSGRGQETQYF

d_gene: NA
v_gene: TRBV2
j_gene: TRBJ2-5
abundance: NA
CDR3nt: TGTGCCAGCAGGCCGGGCTCAGGGGAGACCCAGTACTTC
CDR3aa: CASRPGSGETQYF

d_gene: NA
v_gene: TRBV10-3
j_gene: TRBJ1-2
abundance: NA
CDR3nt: TGTGCCATCAGTGATCACGGGGGGCAAGACGGCGGCTACACCTTC
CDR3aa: CAISDHGGQDGGYTF

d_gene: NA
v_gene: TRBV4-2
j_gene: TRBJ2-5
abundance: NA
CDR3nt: TGTGCCAGCAGCACACCGGCCTTAGGGGGTGGTCGTGAGACCCAGTACTTC
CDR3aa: CASSTPALGGGRETQYF

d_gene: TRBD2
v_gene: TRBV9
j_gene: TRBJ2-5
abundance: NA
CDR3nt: TGTGCCAGCAGCGTAAGACTAGCCGAGACCCAGTACTTC
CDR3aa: CASSVRLAETQYF

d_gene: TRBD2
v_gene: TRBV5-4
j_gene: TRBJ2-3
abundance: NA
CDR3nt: TGTGCCAGCAGCGGAGCCGGGACTAGAGTGGTAGATACGCAGTATTTT
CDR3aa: CASSGAGTRVVDTQYF

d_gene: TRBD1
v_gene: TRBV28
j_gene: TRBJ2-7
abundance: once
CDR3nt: TGTGCCAGCAGTCCCAGGACAGGGGGCTTCTACGAGCAGTACTTC
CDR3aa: CASSPRTGGFYEQYF

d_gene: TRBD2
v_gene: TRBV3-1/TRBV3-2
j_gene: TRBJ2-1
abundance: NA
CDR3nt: TGTGCCAGCAGCCGAGAAGCGGGGGGGCATAATGAGCAGTTCTTC
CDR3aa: CASSREAGGHNEQFF

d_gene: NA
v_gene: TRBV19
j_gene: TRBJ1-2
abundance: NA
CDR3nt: TGTGCCAGTAGTGACGAGGGGGGGCAATGGGATGGCTACACCTTC
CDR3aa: CASSDEGGQWDGYTF

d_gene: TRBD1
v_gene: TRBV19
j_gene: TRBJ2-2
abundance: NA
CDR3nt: TGTGCCAGTAGGACAGGGGACAGGGGGAACACCGGGGAGCTGTTTTTT
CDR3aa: CASRTGDRGNTGELFF

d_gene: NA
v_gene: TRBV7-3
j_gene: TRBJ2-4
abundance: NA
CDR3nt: TGTGCCAGCAGCTTACAGGGGACGTCATCTATTCAGTACTTC
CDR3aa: CASSLQGTSSIQYF

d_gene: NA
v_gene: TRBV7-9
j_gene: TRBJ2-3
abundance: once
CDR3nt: TGTGCCACCCACCCTCGCCAAGGGAGGAGGGATACGCAGTATTTT
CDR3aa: CATHPRQGRRDTQYF

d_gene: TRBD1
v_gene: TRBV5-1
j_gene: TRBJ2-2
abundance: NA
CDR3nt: TGCGCCAGCAGCTTAGGGACAGGCAGGACCGGGGAGCTGTTTTTT
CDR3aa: CASSLGTGRTGELFF

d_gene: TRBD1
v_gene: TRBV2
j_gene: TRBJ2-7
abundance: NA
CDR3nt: TGTGCCAGCAGGGCCCTAGGGGGACAGGGCTACGAGCAGTACTTC
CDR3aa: CASRALGGQGYEQYF

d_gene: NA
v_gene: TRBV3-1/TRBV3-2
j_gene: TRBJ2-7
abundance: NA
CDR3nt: TGTGCCAGCAGCCACAGGGGTTCCTACGAGCAGTACTTC
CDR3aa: CASSHRGSYEQYF

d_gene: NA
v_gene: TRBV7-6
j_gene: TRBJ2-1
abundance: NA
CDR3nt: TGTGCCAGCAGCTCCTCAGGGCAAGGCCTATACAATGAGCAGTTCTTC
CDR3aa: CASSSSGQGLYNEQFF

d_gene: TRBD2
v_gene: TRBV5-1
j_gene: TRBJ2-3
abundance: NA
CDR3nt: TGCGCCAGCAGCTTGGGCGGGGGAGGAAGCACAGATACGCAGTATTTT
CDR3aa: CASSLGGGGSTDTQYF

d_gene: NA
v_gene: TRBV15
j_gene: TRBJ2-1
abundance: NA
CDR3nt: TGTGCCACCAGCAAGCAAAGGACTTTCTCCTACAATGAGCAGTTCTTC
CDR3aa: CATSKQRTFSYNEQFF

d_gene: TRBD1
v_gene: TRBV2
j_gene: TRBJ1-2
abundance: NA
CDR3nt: TGTGCCAGCAGTGAGGGGACAGTACCCTATGGCTACACCTTC
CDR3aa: CASSEGTVPYGYTF

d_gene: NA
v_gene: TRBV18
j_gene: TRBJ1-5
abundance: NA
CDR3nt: TGTGCCAGCTCACCGGCTCCAGGGGATCAGCCCCAGCATTTT
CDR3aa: CASSPAPGDQPQHF

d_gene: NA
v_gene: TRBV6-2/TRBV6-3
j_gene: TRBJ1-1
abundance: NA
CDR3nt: TGTGCCAGCAGTTTCTCGATCAGGGACACTGAAGCTTTCTTT
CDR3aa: CASSFSIRDTEAFF

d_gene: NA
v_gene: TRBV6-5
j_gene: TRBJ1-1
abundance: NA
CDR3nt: TGTGCCAGCAGGGCTGGAGACAGTTTCAACACTGAAGCTTTCTTT
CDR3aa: CASRAGDSFNTEAFF

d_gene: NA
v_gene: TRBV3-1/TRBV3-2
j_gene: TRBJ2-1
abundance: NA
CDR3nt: TGTGCCAGCAGCCCCGTCAGCAATGAGCAGTTCTTC
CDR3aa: CASSPVSNEQFF

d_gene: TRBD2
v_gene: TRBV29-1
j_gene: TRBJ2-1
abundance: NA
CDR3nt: TGCAGCGTCCATGCAACTAGCGGGGTGAATGAGCAGTTCTTC
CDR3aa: CSVHATSGVNEQFF

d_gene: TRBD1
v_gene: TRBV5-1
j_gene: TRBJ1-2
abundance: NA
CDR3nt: TGCGCCAGCAGCCCAATAACAGGGGGCCGTGGCTACACCTTC
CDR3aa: CASSPITGGRGYTF